The rows below give T cell receptor beta chains drawn from one sample of a study of human T cells and chemical hapten exposure. In TCRdb, the RACE reads were re-called with MiXCR into one record per CDR3 protein. In the table there are around 71,000 distinct CDR3 sequences, over 7.5% of which are singletons. Sequenced here: whole blood, sampled in connection with sensitization to the hapten diphenylcyclopropenone (DPC). Receptor source: a woman in her thirties or forties with alopecia areata. Some clones in this sample may be carry-over from other donors' samples. The CDR3 runs from the conserved cysteine through the conserved F or W. The D gene is left open where the match is weak. Rows give clone size only sometimes, using once, few, many, or a class for an expanded clone.

>NA|NA|TRBV6-1|TRBJ1-4
CASSEAWGYEKLFF
TGTGCCAGCAGTGAAGCTTGGGGTTATGAAAAACTGTTTTTT
>TRBD2|many|TRBV5-6|TRBJ2-1
CASSLGLAGMISYNEQFF
TGTGCCAGCAGCCTGGGACTAGCGGGGATGATCTCCTACAATGAGCAGTTCTTC
>NA|many|TRBV7-8|TRBJ1-1
CASSLGAIRGTEAFF
TGTGCCAGCAGCTTAGGCGCAATACGTGGCACTGAAGCTTTCTTT
>TRBD1|few|TRBV5-5|TRBJ2-1
CASSLGPDRGYNEQFF
TGTGCCAGCAGCTTGGGGCCGGACAGGGGGTACAATGAGCAGTTCTTC
>NA|many|TRBV20-1|TRBJ2-5
CSATGGEETQYF
TGCAGTGCCACAGGGGGGGAAGAGACCCAGTACTTC
>TRBD1|few|TRBV9|TRBJ1-1
CASSATGDRVTEAFF
TGTGCCAGCAGCGCAACCGGGGACAGGGTTACTGAAGCTTTCTTT
>NA|few|TRBV6-2/TRBV6-3|TRBJ2-4
CASSYWGPKNIQYF
TGTGCCAGCAGTTACTGGGGTCCCAAAAACATTCAGTACTTC
>TRBD1|few|TRBV29-1|TRBJ1-1
CSVVRGQGAPNTEAFF
TGCAGCGTTGTGAGGGGGCAGGGAGCCCCGAACACTGAAGCTTTCTTT
>TRBD2|many|TRBV28|TRBJ2-3
CASSTGTSGPGTDTQYF
TGTGCCAGCAGTACCGGGACTAGCGGTCCGGGCACAGATACGCAGTATTTT
>TRBD1|many|TRBV2|TRBJ1-5
CASSERTGNSNQPQHF
TGTGCCAGCAGCGAGAGGACAGGGAATAGCAATCAGCCCCAGCATTTT
>NA|NA|TRBV5-4|TRBJ2-7
CASSLAGGLSSYEQYF
TGTGCCAGCAGCTTGGCAGGGGGGCTATCCTCCTACGAGCAGTACTTC
>TRBD1|few|TRBV29-1|TRBJ1-1
CSARTGGDPEAFF
TGCAGCGCCCGGACAGGGGGGGACCCTGAAGCTTTCTTT
>NA|many|TRBV12-3/TRBV12-4|TRBJ2-7
CASSRWVSEQYF
TGTGCCAGCAGCCGCTGGGTCTCCGAGCAGTACTTC
>NA|few|TRBV7-3|TRBJ2-1
CASSSSEYNEQFF
TGTGCCAGCAGTTCTAGCGAGTACAATGAGCAGTTCTTC
>TRBD1|many|TRBV5-1|TRBJ1-1
CASSFGQGGQAFF
TGCGCCAGCAGCTTCGGACAGGGGGGGCAGGCTTTCTTT
>NA|many|TRBV7-9|TRBJ1-6
CASSLAGGSPLHF
TGTGCCAGCAGCTTAGCGGGAGGTTCACCCCTCCACTTT
>TRBD1|NA|TRBV7-2|TRBJ2-1
CASSLARRQGRTMGNEQFF
TGTGCCAGCAGCTTAGCTAGAAGACAGGGGAGGACTATGGGCAATGAGCAGTTCTTC
>TRBD2|many|TRBV7-6|TRBJ2-7
CASSLVAGVYEQYF
TGTGCCAGCAGCTTAGTAGCGGGGGTTTACGAGCAGTACTTC
>TRBD1|many|TRBV7-9|TRBJ2-2
CASSSQGLMNTGELFF
TGTGCCAGCAGCTCACAGGGGCTAATGAACACCGGGGAGCTGTTTTTT
>NA|NA|TRBV10-2|TRBJ2-5
CASAYRRTEETQYF
TGCGCCAGCGCGTACCGAAGGACAGAAGAGACCCAGTACTTC
>NA|few|TRBV18|TRBJ2-3
CASSPRLPEVDTQYF
TGTGCCAGCTCACCGAGGCTCCCGGAGGTTGATACGCAGTATTTT
>TRBD1|few|TRBV30|TRBJ2-1
CAWNKQGANEQFF
TGTGCCTGGAATAAACAGGGGGCGAATGAGCAGTTCTTC
>NA|few|TRBV12-3/TRBV12-4|TRBJ2-7
CASSLWGGPYEQYF
TGTGCCAGCAGTTTATGGGGCGGACCCTACGAGCAGTACTTC
>TRBD1|NA|TRBV7-2|TRBJ1-4
CASSLSGTAHNEKLFF
TGTGCCAGCAGCTTATCCGGGACAGCTCATAATGAAAAACTGTTTTTT
>TRBD1|once|TRBV19|TRBJ2-5
CASSTSGGLEAQYF
TGTGCCAGTAGTACCTCAGGGGGCCTAGAGGCCCAGTACTTC
>NA|NA|TRBV12-3/TRBV12-4|TRBJ2-6
CASSQAWDTQHSGANVLTF
TGTGCCAGCAGCCAAGCCTGGGACACCCAACACTCTGGGGCCAACGTCCTGACTTTC
>NA|many|TRBV19|TRBJ2-2
CASSGYTGELFF
TGTGCCAGTTCGGGGTACACCGGGGAGCTGTTTTTT
>NA|NA|TRBV29-1|TRBJ2-1
CSVARTYEQFF
TGCAGCGTTGCTAGGACATATGAGCAGTTCTTC
>TRBD1|many|TRBV3-1|TRBJ2-2
CASSQGERQGHTGELFF
TGTGCCAGCAGCCAAGGAGAGAGACAGGGCCACACCGGGGAGCTGTTTTTT
>TRBD2|many|TRBV7-3|TRBJ2-2
CASSLLAGVYAGELFF
TGTGCCAGCAGCCTACTAGCGGGGGTATATGCCGGGGAGCTGTTTTTT
>TRBD1|many|TRBV4-3|TRBJ2-3
CASSQGQGVGTQYF
TGCGCCAGCAGCCAAGGACAGGGGGTCGGCACGCAGTATTTT
>NA|many|TRBV9|TRBJ1-6
CASSTLSGYNSPLHF
TGTGCCAGCAGCACTCTGTCCGGATATAATTCACCCCTCCACTTT
>TRBD1|NA|TRBV6-2/TRBV6-3|TRBJ1-5
CASSQRGQGSFSNQPQHF
TGTGCCAGCAGTCAACGAGGACAGGGCAGCTTTAGCAATCAGCCCCAGCATTTT
>TRBD1|NA|TRBV20-1|TRBJ2-5
CSAYRGEETQYF
TGCAGTGCTTACAGGGGAGAAGAGACCCAGTACTTC
>TRBD2|many|TRBV9|TRBJ2-7
CASSPTSGGPSHEQYF
TGTGCCAGCAGTCCGACTAGCGGGGGACCCTCCCACGAGCAGTACTTC
>TRBD1|many|TRBV6-5|TRBJ1-6
CASSYRIPRTTGEGSPLHF
TGTGCCAGCAGTTACCGAATTCCGCGTACGACAGGGGAAGGTTCACCCCTCCACTTT
>TRBD1|many|TRBV18|TRBJ1-3
CASTTTGTVSGNTIYF
TGTGCCAGCACAACAACCGGGACAGTTTCTGGAAACACCATATATTTT
>NA|many|TRBV7-8|TRBJ1-3
CASSLRPTGPGNTIYF
TGTGCCAGCAGCCTCCGTCCCACAGGGCCAGGAAACACCATATATTTT
>NA|many|TRBV12-3/TRBV12-4|TRBJ2-1
CASSLREKEQFF
TGTGCCAGCAGTCTCCGCGAGAAAGAGCAGTTCTTC
>NA|many|TRBV2|TRBJ2-1
CASSGQYNEQFF
TGTGCCAGCAGTGGGCAGTACAATGAGCAGTTCTTC
>NA|many|TRBV27|TRBJ1-1
CASSLRAGLNTEAFF
TGTGCCAGCAGTTTGCGGGCAGGCTTGAACACTGAAGCTTTCTTT
>NA|many|TRBV6-2/TRBV6-3|TRBJ2-7
CASLGGGRYEQYF
TGTGCCAGCCTGGGGGGAGGCCGCTACGAGCAGTACTTC
>NA|many|TRBV10-2|TRBJ1-5
CASSGGINQPQHF
TGCGCCAGCAGCGGCGGGATCAATCAGCCCCAGCATTTT
>TRBD1|many|TRBV7-6|TRBJ1-3
CASSLGQAGSGNTIYF
TGTGCCAGCAGCCTTGGACAGGCGGGCTCTGGAAACACCATATATTTT
>NA|NA|TRBV15|TRBJ1-2
CATSRELGGAYGYTF
TGTGCCACCAGCAGAGAATTGGGAGGGGCCTATGGCTACACCTTC
>NA|few|TRBV4-3|TRBJ2-2
CASSQTVYTGELFF
TGCGCCAGCAGCCAGACGGTTTACACCGGGGAGCTGTTTTTT
>NA|many|TRBV5-1|TRBJ1-4
CASSSLQATNEKLFF
TGCGCCAGCAGCAGCCTACAGGCAACTAATGAAAAACTGTTTTTT
>TRBD2|few|TRBV11-2|TRBJ2-3
CASSFVAGADTQYF
TGTGCCAGCAGCTTCGTAGCGGGGGCCGATACGCAGTATTTT
>TRBD1|many|TRBV7-9|TRBJ2-1
CASSLAQGALNEQFF
TGTGCCAGCAGCTTAGCACAGGGGGCTCTAAATGAGCAGTTCTTC
>TRBD2|NA|TRBV2|TRBJ2-3
CASSERGVAGTRRDTQYF
TGTGCCAGCAGTGAAAGGGGAGTAGCGGGGACCCGCCGGGATACGCAGTATTTT
>TRBD1|many|TRBV19|TRBJ1-2
CASKTGGDYGYTF
TGTGCCAGCAAGACAGGGGGCGACTATGGCTACACCTTC
>NA|few|TRBV20-1|TRBJ2-7
CSAMWAPEYEQYF
TGCAGTGCTATGTGGGCCCCGGAATACGAGCAGTACTTC
>NA|few|TRBV29-1|TRBJ2-2
CSVEPRGLNTGELFF
TGCAGCGTTGAGCCTCGGGGCCTGAACACCGGGGAGCTGTTTTTT